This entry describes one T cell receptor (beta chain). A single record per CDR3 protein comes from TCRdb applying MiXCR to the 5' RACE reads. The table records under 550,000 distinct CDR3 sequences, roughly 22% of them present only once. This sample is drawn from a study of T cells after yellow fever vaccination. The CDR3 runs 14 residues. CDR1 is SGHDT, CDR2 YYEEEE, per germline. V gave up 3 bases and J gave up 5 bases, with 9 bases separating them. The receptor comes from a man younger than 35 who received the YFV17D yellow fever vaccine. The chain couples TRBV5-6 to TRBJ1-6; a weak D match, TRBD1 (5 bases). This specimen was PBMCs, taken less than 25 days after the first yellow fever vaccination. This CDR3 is CASSYRDDNSPLHF. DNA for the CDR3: TGTGCCAGCAGCTACCGGGACGATAATTCACCCCTCCACTTT.